Listed here are 5 T cell receptor beta chains from one sample, sequenced in a study of blood T cell repertoires in COVID-19. Generated by immunoSEQ multiplex PCR, the TCRdb table keeps only in-frame clones and is missing some. Of fewer than 90,000 clones listed, about two thirds are singletons. The sequenced material came from peripheral blood. These receptors were collected from a woman aged 80 or older with acute or convalescent COVID-19.

This clone occurred once. The chain employs TRBV28 and TRBJ1-5; no definite D call. This CDR3 is 13 amino acids long. V lost 10 bases and J lost 0, with 10 bases in between. Germline loops: CDR1 MDHEN, CDR2 SYDVKM. CDR3 region: CATLDYSNQPQHF. The CDR3 nucleotides read TGTGCCACCCTAGACTATAGCAATCAGCCCCAGCATTTT. Drawing the rest from reference TRBV28 and TRBJ1-5, the complete variable domain is DVKVTQSSRYLVKRTGEKVFLECVQDMDHENMFWYRQDPGLGLRLIYFSYDVKMKEKGDIPEGYSVSREKKERFSLILESASTNQTSMYLCATLDYSNQPQHFGDGTRLSIL.

The CDR3 nucleotides are TGTGCCAGCAGTCCCGGGAACAACTATGGCTACACCTTC. This translates into CASSPGNNYGYTF. This chain links TRBV6-2 or TRBV6-3 with TRBJ1-2; D is unclear. The V end was cut by 5 bases, the J end by 2 bases, with 9 bases between. The CDR3 is made up of 13 amino acids. The germline V gene encodes CDR1 MNHEY and CDR2 SVGEGT.

The V gene is TRBV24-1, the J gene TRBJ2-4; TRBD1 agrees at 7 bases. The CDR3 consists of 17 residues. In germline, CDR1 is KGHDR, CDR2 SFDVKD. Losses at the gene ends were 3 bases for V and 0 bases for J; bases not matched to a gene: 7. CDR3 nucleotides: TGTGCCACCAGTGATCCCCGGGACAGCCTAGCCAAAAACATTCAGTACTTC. Protein product: CATSDPRDSLAKNIQYF.

The chain uses TRBV5-1 and TRBJ2-1; 7 bases map to TRBD2. Trimming removed 3 bases from V and 5 bases from J; junction bases left unmatched: 8. The CDR3 runs 15 residues. Per germline, CDR1 SGHRS and CDR2 YFSETQ. This chain's CDR3 is CASSSAGNRDNEQFF. CDR3 nucleotide sequence: TGCGCCAGCAGCTCAGCGGGGAATAGGGACAATGAGCAGTTCTTC.

The CDR3 spells CASSFSGLNTEAFF. Written as DNA, the CDR3 is TGTGCCAGCAGTTTCTCAGGGCTGAACACTGAAGCTTTCTTT. This chain links TRBV27 with TRBJ1-1, with D possibly matching TRBD1 (5 bases). With 3 bases removed from V and 0 bases from J, the gap between germline ends came to 8 bases. This CDR3 spans 14 amino acids. Germline V CDR1 and CDR2: MNHEY, SMNVEV (reference sequence).